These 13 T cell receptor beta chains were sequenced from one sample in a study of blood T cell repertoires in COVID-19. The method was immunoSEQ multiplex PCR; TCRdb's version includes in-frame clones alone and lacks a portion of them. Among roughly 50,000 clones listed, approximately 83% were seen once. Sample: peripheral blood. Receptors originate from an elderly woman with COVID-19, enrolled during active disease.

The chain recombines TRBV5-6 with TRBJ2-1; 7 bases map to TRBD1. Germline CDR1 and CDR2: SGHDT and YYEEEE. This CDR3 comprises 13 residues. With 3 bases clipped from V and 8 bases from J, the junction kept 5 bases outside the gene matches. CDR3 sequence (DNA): TGTGCCAGCAGCTCCTTCACAGGGGATGAGCAGTTCTTC. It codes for CASSSFTGDEQFF.

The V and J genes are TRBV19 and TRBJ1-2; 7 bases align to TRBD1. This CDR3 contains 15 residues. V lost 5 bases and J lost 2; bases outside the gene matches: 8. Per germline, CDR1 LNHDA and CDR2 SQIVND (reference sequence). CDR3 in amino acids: CASSPSTGTNYGYTF. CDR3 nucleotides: TGTGCCAGTAGTCCCTCGACAGGGACCAACTATGGCTACACCTTC.

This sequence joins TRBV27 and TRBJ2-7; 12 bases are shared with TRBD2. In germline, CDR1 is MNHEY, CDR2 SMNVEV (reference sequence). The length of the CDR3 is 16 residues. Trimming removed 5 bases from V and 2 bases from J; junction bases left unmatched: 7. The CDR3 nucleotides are TGTGCCAGCAGTGGGGTACTAGCGGGAGGTACCTACGAGCAGTACTTC. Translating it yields CASSGVLAGGTYEQYF.

The CDR3 DNA follows: TGCGCCAGCAGCCAAGAACCGACAGCTCGACACGAGCAGTACTTC. Translated, it gives CASSQEPTARHEQYF. This rearrangement joins TRBV4-3 to TRBJ2-7, with a tentative D call TRBD1 (5 bases). CDR3 length: 15 residues. The V end was cut by 0 bases, the J end by 5 bases, with 14 bases between. Germline lookup yields CDR1 LGHNA and CDR2 YSLEER.

The CDR3 region is CASGRDSYEQYF. The CDR3 region has the DNA TGTGCCAGCGGTCGGGACTCCTACGAGCAGTACTTC. V is TRBV6-5 and J is TRBJ2-7, with D maybe TRBD2 (5 bases). CDR3 length equals 12 residues. V gave up 8 bases and J gave up 0 bases, with 8 bases separating them. Germline V lookup: CDR1 MNHEY, CDR2 SVGAGI.

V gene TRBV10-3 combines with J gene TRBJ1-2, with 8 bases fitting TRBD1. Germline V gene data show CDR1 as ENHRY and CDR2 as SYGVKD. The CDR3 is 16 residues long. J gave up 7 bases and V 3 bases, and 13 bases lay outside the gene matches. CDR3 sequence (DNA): TGTGCCATCAGTGACCTTATCAGGGGGCATATAGGTGGCTACACCTTC. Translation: CAISDLIRGHIGGYTF.

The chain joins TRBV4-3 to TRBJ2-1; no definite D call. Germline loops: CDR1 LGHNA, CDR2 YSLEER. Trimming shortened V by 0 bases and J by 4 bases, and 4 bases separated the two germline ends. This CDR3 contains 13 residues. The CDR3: CASSQDQYNEQFF. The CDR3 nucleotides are TGCGCCAGCAGCCAAGACCAATACAATGAGCAGTTCTTC.

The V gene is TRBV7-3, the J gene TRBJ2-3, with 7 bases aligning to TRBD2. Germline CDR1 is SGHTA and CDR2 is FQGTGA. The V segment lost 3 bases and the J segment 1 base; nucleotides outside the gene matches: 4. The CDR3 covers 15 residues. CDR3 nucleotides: TGTGCCAGCAGCTTCGGGGGGAAGGGCACAGATACGCAGTATTTT. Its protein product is CASSFGGKGTDTQYF.

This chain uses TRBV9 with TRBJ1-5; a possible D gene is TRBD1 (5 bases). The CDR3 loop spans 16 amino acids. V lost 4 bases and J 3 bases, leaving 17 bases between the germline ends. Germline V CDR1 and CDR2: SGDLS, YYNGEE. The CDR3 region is CASSPNGREVNQPQHF. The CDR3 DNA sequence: TGTGCCAGCAGCCCTAATGGCAGGGAGGTCAATCAGCCCCAGCATTTT.

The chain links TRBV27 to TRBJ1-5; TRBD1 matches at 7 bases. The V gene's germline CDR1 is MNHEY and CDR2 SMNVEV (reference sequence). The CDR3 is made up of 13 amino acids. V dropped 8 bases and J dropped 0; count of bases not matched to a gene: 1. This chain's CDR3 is CASQGDSNQPQHF. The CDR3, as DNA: TGTGCCAGCCAGGGGGATAGCAATCAGCCCCAGCATTTT.

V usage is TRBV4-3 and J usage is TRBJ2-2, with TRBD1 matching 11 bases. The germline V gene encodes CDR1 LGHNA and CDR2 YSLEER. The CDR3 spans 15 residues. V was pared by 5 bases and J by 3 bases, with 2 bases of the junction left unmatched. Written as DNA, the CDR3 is TGCGCCAGCAGCGTGGGACAGGGGGACACCGGGGAGCTGTTTTTT. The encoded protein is CASSVGQGDTGELFF.

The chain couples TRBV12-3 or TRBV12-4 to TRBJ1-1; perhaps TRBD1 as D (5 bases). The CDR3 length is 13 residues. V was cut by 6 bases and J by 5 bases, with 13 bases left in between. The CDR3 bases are TGTGCCAGCAGACTTTCGGGGGGGACTGAAGCTTTCTTT. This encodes CASRLSGGTEAFF.

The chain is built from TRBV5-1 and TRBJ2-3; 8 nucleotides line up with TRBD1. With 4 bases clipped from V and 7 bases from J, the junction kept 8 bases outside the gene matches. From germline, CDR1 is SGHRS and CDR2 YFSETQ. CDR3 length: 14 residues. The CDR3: CASSQGARENTQYF. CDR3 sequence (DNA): TGCGCCAGCAGCCAGGGGGCCCGGGAGAATACGCAGTATTTT.